This T cell receptor beta chain was found in a study of siplizumab effects on memory and regulatory T cells. Study results and limitations: Alloreactive clones mapping to unstimulated subsets formed only a minor fraction. The study found that mappable alloreactive CD4+ clones averaged nearly 70% Treg-derived with siplizumab and 25% to 30% in controls. The majority of clones, roughly 75-97% of proliferating CD4+ or CD8+ clones, lacked an assignable naive or memory phenotype.

Assays covered about 10^5 TCR templates per sample. The protocol was immunoSEQ multiplex PCR, while the TCRdb copy is restricted to in-frame clones and leaves out a portion. In the table there are 100,000 or so clones, 85% to 95% of which are singletons. Regarding this clone: Its cognate antigen is unknown.

The V gene's germline CDR1 is LNHDA and CDR2 SQIVND (reference sequence). This CDR3 is 14 amino acids long. V was trimmed by 7 bases and J by 4 bases, leaving 16 bases between them. The sequence derives from a human donor in good health. Sequenced material: CD4+ T cells sorted from blood. The rearrangement joins TRBV19 to TRBJ2-5, with D possibly matching TRBD1 (6 bases). This CDR3 reads CASKQTGYTETQYF. The CDR3 nucleotides are TGTGCCAGTAAACAGACAGGTTATACAGAGACCCAGTACTTC.